These T cell receptor beta chains were read from a single sample in a study of neurological immune-mediated disorders. MiXCR, applied by TCRdb to the 5' RACE reads, yields one record per CDR3 protein. The data show tens of thousands of distinct CDR3 sequences, 3.9% seen once. The source material was PBMCs. The receptors come from a man aged 25 to 40 with multiple sclerosis. CDR3s include the opening cysteine and the closing phenylalanine or tryptophan. A D gene is named only where the DNA matches it firmly. Not every row has a clone size; where given, it reads once, few, many or a size class.

v_gene	abundance	j_gene	d_gene	CDR3nt	CDR3aa
TRBV4-1	many	TRBJ2-3	TRBD2	TGCGCCAGCAGCCACCCCGAGGCTAGCGGGGATCGAGATACGCAGTATTTT	CASSHPEASGDRDTQYF
TRBV12-3/TRBV12-4	many	TRBJ2-3	TRBD1	TGTGCCAGCAGTTTAGGGGACAGGGGAAGGAGCACAGATACGCAGTATTTT	CASSLGDRGRSTDTQYF
TRBV18	many	TRBJ1-2	TRBD1	TGTGCCAGCTCACCACTCTCCCAGGGGGCATATGACTATGGCTACACCTTC	CASSPLSQGAYDYGYTF
TRBV3-1	many	TRBJ2-3	.	TGTGCCAGCAGCCAAGCCGCCTCGAAAAGCACAGATACGCAGTATTTT	CASSQAASKSTDTQYF
TRBV5-1	many	TRBJ2-7	TRBD1	TGCGCCAGCAGCTTGGGACGGGGACAGGGGAAACGCTACGAGCAGTACTTC	CASSLGRGQGKRYEQYF
TRBV7-9	many	TRBJ2-5	.	TGTGCCAGCAGCTCCCGGGGGCAAGAGACCCAGTACTTC	CASSSRGQETQYF
TRBV7-2	many	TRBJ1-2	TRBD1	TGTGCCAGCAGCTTAGTCGGACAGGGGGCTACAGGCGGCTACACCTTC	CASSLVGQGATGGYTF
TRBV10-3	few	TRBJ1-6	.	TGTGCCATCAGTGAAGCAGGGTATGGGACCTATAATTCACCCCTCAACTTT	CAISEAGYGTYNSPLNF
TRBV6-2/TRBV6-3	many	TRBJ2-3	TRBD2	TGTGCCAGCAGTTACGTCGCTAGCGGGGACCACACAGATACGCAGTATTTT	CASSYVASGDHTDTQYF
TRBV20-1	many	TRBJ2-2	.	TGCAGTGCCCAGAGAGGGCAGGTGCCGGGGGAGCTGTTTTTT	CSAQRGQVPGELFF
TRBV7-9	.	TRBJ2-7	TRBD1	TGTGCCAGCAGCGGACAGGGGGGGTACGAGCAGTACTTC	CASSGQGGYEQYF
TRBV10-3	.	TRBJ1-1	.	TGTGCCATCAGTGAGTCGTCGGTGAACACTGAAGCTTTCTTT	CAISESSVNTEAFF
TRBV7-3	many	TRBJ2-3	TRBD1	TGTGCCAGCAGCTCCACAGGGGGCGTATCAGATACGCAGTATTTT	CASSSTGGVSDTQYF
TRBV20-1	once	TRBJ2-4	.	TGCAGTGCTGAGGATTGGGCCAAAAACATTCAGTACTTC	CSAEDWAKNIQYF
TRBV6-5	many	TRBJ2-3	.	TGTGCCAGCAGTAAAAGGGGACAACCCAGGGATACGCAGTATTTT	CASSKRGQPRDTQYF
TRBV7-2	.	TRBJ2-7	.	TGTGCCAGCAGCTCGAAGGGGGTGGGGGGCTACGAGCAGTACTTC	CASSSKGVGGYEQYF
TRBV7-6	many	TRBJ2-3	TRBD2	TGTGCCAGCAGTTTAGCGGGGGCGGGAGATACGCAGTATTTT	CASSLAGAGDTQYF
TRBV6-6	few	TRBJ1-5	.	TGTGCCAGCAGTTTGAATGGACAGAGCAATCAGCACCAGCATTTT	CASSLNGQSNQHQHF
TRBV7-9	many	TRBJ1-2	.	TGTGCCAGCAGCCTTGGGTCGGGGAATGGCTACACCTTC	CASSLGSGNGYTF
TRBV12-3/TRBV12-4	.	TRBJ1-6	TRBD1	TGTGCCAGCAGTCCTGGGACAGTTGGGAATTCACCCCTCCACTTT	CASSPGTVGNSPLHF
TRBV6-2/TRBV6-3	many	TRBJ1-5	.	TGTGCCAGCAGCTTCTTACGGGGCAATCAGCCCCAGCATTTT	CASSFLRGNQPQHF
TRBV18	.	TRBJ2-7	TRBD1	TGTGCCAGCTCACCAAGAACAGGGGGGCTTACCTACGAGCAGTACTTC	CASSPRTGGLTYEQYF
TRBV11-2	many	TRBJ2-7	TRBD1	TGTGCCAGCAGCGTGACCGGGACAGAGTCCTACGAGCAGTACTTC	CASSVTGTESYEQYF
TRBV5-5	many	TRBJ1-1	.	TGTGCCAGCAGTATCCAAGTCAGGAACACTGAAGCTTTCTTT	CASSIQVRNTEAFF
TRBV6-1	many	TRBJ1-2	TRBD1	TGTGCCAGCCAACCCCTCGGACAGGATAACTATGGCTACACCTTC	CASQPLGQDNYGYTF
TRBV27	many	TRBJ2-7	.	TGTGCCAGCAGTTTAGGCAGGGCTACCTACGAGCAGTACTTC	CASSLGRATYEQYF
TRBV4-1	many	TRBJ2-1	TRBD1	TGCGCCAGCAGCCGGGACAGGGGGCAAAATGAGCAGTTCTTC	CASSRDRGQNEQFF
TRBV6-6	many	TRBJ2-7	.	TGTGCCAGCACCCACGTTCACAGCAGTTACGAGCAGTACTTC	CASTHVHSSYEQYF
TRBV5-6	many	TRBJ2-3	TRBD2	TGTGCCAGCAGCTTCCCAGGACTAGCGGGGGGCGATACGCAGTATTTT	CASSFPGLAGGDTQYF
TRBV20-1	many	TRBJ1-1	TRBD1	TGCAGTGCCGCCGGGACAGGGAACACTGAAGCTTTCTTT	CSAAGTGNTEAFF
TRBV4-3	few	TRBJ2-7	.	TGCGCCAGCAGCCAACTCACCGGGGGAGATTACGAGCAGTACTTC	CASSQLTGGDYEQYF
TRBV29-1	many	TRBJ1-2	.	TGCAGCGTTGGGGGATTGGCTAACTATGGCTACACCTTC	CSVGGLANYGYTF
TRBV4-1	many	TRBJ2-1	.	TGCGCCAGCAGTCAGGGACCCACCTCGTACAGTGAGCAGTTCTTC	CASSQGPTSYSEQFF
TRBV14	many	TRBJ1-4	.	TGTGCCAGCAGCCACCCTAATGGGGGCCGGTGGAGTGAAAAACTGTTTTTT	CASSHPNGGRWSEKLFF
TRBV20-1	many	TRBJ2-7	TRBD2	TGCAGTGCTAGGACAGGCGGGGGGGCCTACGAGCAGTACTTC	CSARTGGGAYEQYF
TRBV4-1	many	TRBJ2-7	.	TGCGCCAGCAGCTCCCAACTAGGTTTGGGGGTTGAGCAGTACTTC	CASSSQLGLGVEQYF
TRBV20-1	many	TRBJ2-5	.	TGCAGTGCTAGAGCTAGCGAAGGAAGCCCGGAGACCCAGTACTTC	CSARASEGSPETQYF
TRBV4-1	many	TRBJ2-7	TRBD2	TGCGCCAGCAGCCAAGATGATAGCGGGGGCCGGGCGGACGAGCAGTACTTC	CASSQDDSGGRADEQYF
TRBV27	many	TRBJ2-7	TRBD1	TGTGCCAGCAGTCCGCAGGGGGTGCTGATGAGGGAGCAGTACTTC	CASSPQGVLMREQYF
TRBV5-1	many	TRBJ2-3	.	TGCGCCAGCAGCGAGAGGGGGGGGGATACGCAGTATTTT	CASSERGGDTQYF
TRBV10-1	few	TRBJ2-6	TRBD1	TGCGCCAGCAGTCCAGGGACAGGCGGCTCTGGGGCCAACGTCCTGACTTTC	CASSPGTGGSGANVLTF
TRBV5-6	many	TRBJ2-7	TRBD1	TGTGCCAGCAGCGGGGCTACCCGGGACAGGGTCCACGAGCAGTACTTC	CASSGATRDRVHEQYF
TRBV29-1	.	TRBJ2-3	TRBD1	TGCAGCGTTGAGAGAGGAGGACAGGGGACAGATACGCAGTATTTT	CSVERGGQGTDTQYF
TRBV7-9	many	TRBJ2-7	.	TGTGCCAGCAGCCCTCAGTACGAGAACGAGCAGTACTTC	CASSPQYENEQYF
TRBV20-1	many	TRBJ2-1	TRBD2	TGCAGTGCGGGAGGGCGATTTGAGCAGTTCTTC	CSAGGRFEQFF
TRBV2	many	TRBJ1-2	.	TGTGCCAGCAGTGAGCAGGGAGGGATCTATGGCTACACCTTC	CASSEQGGIYGYTF
TRBV4-1	many	TRBJ2-7	TRBD1	TGCGCCAGCAGCCTTCACAACAGGGGCTCCTACGAGCAGTACTTC	CASSLHNRGSYEQYF
TRBV5-8	many	TRBJ1-2	.	TGTGCCAGCAGCTTGGGAGGCGCCGGATGGGGGGACTATGGCTACACCTTC	CASSLGGAGWGDYGYTF